These T cell receptor beta chains were read from a single sample in a study of blood T cell repertoires in COVID-19. TCRdb's table, derived via immunoSEQ multiplex PCR, lists solely in-frame clones and lacks some. Here the sample spans under 400,000 clones, almost 90% being singletons. The material sequenced was peripheral blood. These receptors were taken from a young man with active or convalescent COVID-19. CDR3s include the opening cysteine and the closing phenylalanine or tryptophan. Clone size is given for some rows only: seen once, a few or many times, or a class if the clone is expanded.

cdr3_aa j_call v_call clone_size
CASSQGRGTSGIFYEQFF TRBJ2-1 TRBV4-1 .
CASSLMGAYEQYF TRBJ2-7 TRBV7-9 .
CASSRTNTGELFF TRBJ2-2 TRBV12-3/TRBV12-4 once
CASSYSRQGKEKLFF TRBJ1-4 TRBV6-5 .
CASRWGVSNQPQHF TRBJ1-5 TRBV19 once
CASSLSGTGNQETQYF TRBJ2-5 TRBV6-5 .
CASSTGQGSYEQYF TRBJ2-7 TRBV5-1 .
CASSFSGKTYEQYF TRBJ2-7 TRBV7-2 .
CASTGDRTSYEQYF TRBJ2-7 TRBV2 .
CASSTPGSGYNEQFF TRBJ2-1 TRBV27 .
CASSVYGGTYNEQFF TRBJ2-1 TRBV9 .
CASSKPGRGSGANVLTF TRBJ2-6 TRBV19 .
CASSQVSGGQETQYF TRBJ2-5 TRBV4-2 .
CASMRGNAGNTIYF TRBJ1-3 TRBV6-5 .
CATSRDWTGRYSGNTIYF TRBJ1-3 TRBV15 .
CASSLQGPTIYF TRBJ1-3 TRBV5-6 .
CASSDPGFYGYTF TRBJ1-2 TRBV25-1 .
CASSLMGRDGRNQPQHF TRBJ1-5 TRBV7-8 .
CASSQDRAGVNQPQHF TRBJ1-5 TRBV4-3 .
CASSEGQDVLGQYF TRBJ2-7 TRBV3-1/TRBV3-2 .
CATSDPTGVNGYTF TRBJ1-2 TRBV24-1 .
CASSLGTREDYGYTF TRBJ1-2 TRBV7-8 .
CATRQGLGDTEAFF TRBJ1-1 TRBV24-1 .
CASSLYGTSGRYNEQFF TRBJ2-1 TRBV13 .
CASTPGIKGRSSGNTIYF TRBJ1-3 TRBV28 .
CASKVAGTYEQYF TRBJ2-7 TRBV2 .
CASAAQSYQPQHF TRBJ1-5 TRBV28 .
CSAPTGAGTEAFF TRBJ1-1 TRBV29-1 .
CASSRGANAEAFF TRBJ1-1 TRBV4-1 .
CASKGLASAYEQYF TRBJ2-7 TRBV6-5 .
CSVVSGGGEQFF TRBJ2-1 TRBV29-1 .
CAISATAARYGYTF TRBJ1-2 TRBV10-3 .
CASSMDSNTEAFF TRBJ1-1 TRBV19 .
CASSSGTGLFSNQPQHF TRBJ1-5 TRBV5-8 few
CASSLGFGQGFRNQPQHF TRBJ1-5 TRBV7-2 few
CASSRERTYEQYF TRBJ2-7 TRBV5-1 .
CSGSRGLAGELFF TRBJ2-2 TRBV29-1 .
CASSRTDTEAFF TRBJ1-1 TRBV3-1/TRBV3-2 .
CASSQVRGHNTEAFF TRBJ1-1 TRBV3-1/TRBV3-2 .
CASSPTRTEAFF TRBJ1-1 TRBV28 .
CASSHLKAGPGLEETQYF TRBJ2-5 TRBV3-1/TRBV3-2 .
CATSDPGTSTDTQYF TRBJ2-3 TRBV24-1 .
CASSSRSAGGRYEQFF TRBJ2-1 TRBV7-2 .
CASSADSSGNIQYF TRBJ2-4 TRBV18 once
CASSPDRYEQYF TRBJ2-7 TRBV18 .
CATSRADGTYEQYF TRBJ2-7 TRBV15 .
CASDSGQGIFYGYTF TRBJ1-2 TRBV2 .
CASSPRQGMNTEAFF TRBJ1-1 TRBV19 .
CASRPQPGQQASNYGYTF TRBJ1-2 TRBV28 .
CASSPRGANYGYTF TRBJ1-2 TRBV9 .